This entry features one T cell receptor (beta chain) sequence. Its antigen remains unidentified. Relative to the germline gene, one junction end is altered; a read error may explain this. This sample was taken from a study of cytomegalovirus exposure and HLA in healthy donors. As for the study in general: The Caucasian-associated ancestry cluster contained approximately 81% of the approximately 430 genotyped donors.

This CDR3 contains 13 residues. CDR1 is SNHLY and CDR2 is FYNNEI in the germline V gene. Study-wide results and limits: Most likely, a cluster of highly shared sequence variants arose as a sequencing artifact. Being indistinguishable, some V segments were excluded, TRBV6-2 and TRBV6-3 among them.

The PCR employed 60 Vbeta primers together with 13 Jbeta primers. Sequencing used immunoSEQ multiplex PCR; TCRdb keeps in-frame clones, though not all of them. The sample contains approximately 220,000 clones, 76% of which appear only once. The sequencing input was PBMCs. V and J are TRBV2 and TRBJ1-2, with D possibly matching TRBD1 (6 bases). The clonotype was recovered from a man aged 18 to 30 in good health and CMV-seronegative. CDR3 bases: TGTGCCAGCACTTGGACAGCTAAGTATGGCTACACCTTC. It encodes CASTWTAKYGYTF.